This TCR beta chain was documented in a study of T cell responses to AZD1222 COVID-19 vaccine. Assay: immunoSEQ multiplex PCR; the TCRdb copy retains only in-frame clones and omits some. The table includes 170,000 or so clones, about 92% detected once. The specimen was peripheral blood, collected on day 0 of AZD1222 vaccination. This receptor was taken from an adult in good health.

In nucleotides, the CDR3 is TGTGCCAGCAGGAGCTTAGACTATGGCTACACCTTC. Its protein product is CASRSLDYGYTF. The chain is built from TRBV2 and TRBJ1-2; D gene ambiguous. CDR1 SNHLY and CDR2 FYNNEI come from the germline V gene. The CDR3 contains 12 residues. Between the trimmed V and J ends, which lost 6 bases and 3 bases, there was a span of 8 bases.